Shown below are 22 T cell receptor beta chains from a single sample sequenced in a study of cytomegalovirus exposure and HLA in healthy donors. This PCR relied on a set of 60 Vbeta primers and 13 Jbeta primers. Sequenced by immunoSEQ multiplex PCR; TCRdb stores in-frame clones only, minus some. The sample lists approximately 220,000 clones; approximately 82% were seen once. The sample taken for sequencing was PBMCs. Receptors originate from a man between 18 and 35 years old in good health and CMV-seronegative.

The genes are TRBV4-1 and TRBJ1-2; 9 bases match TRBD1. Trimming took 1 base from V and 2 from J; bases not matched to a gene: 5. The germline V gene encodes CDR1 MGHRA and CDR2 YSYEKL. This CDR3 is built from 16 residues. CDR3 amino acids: CASSQVSDRGNYGYTF. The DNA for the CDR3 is TGCGCCAGCAGCCAAGTCTCGGACAGGGGAAACTATGGCTACACCTTC.

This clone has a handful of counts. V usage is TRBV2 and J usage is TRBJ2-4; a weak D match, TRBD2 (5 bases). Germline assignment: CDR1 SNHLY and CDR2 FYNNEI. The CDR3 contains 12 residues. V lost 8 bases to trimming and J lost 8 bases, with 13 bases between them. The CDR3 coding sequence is TGTGCCAGCGGGGTAGCCGGGGACATTCAGTACTTC. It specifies CASGVAGDIQYF.

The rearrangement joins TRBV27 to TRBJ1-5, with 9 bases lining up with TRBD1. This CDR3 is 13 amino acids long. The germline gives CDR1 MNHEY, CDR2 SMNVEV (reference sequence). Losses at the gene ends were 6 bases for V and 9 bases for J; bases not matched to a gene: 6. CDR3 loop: CASSRQGVGPQHF. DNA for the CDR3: TGTGCCAGCAGCAGACAGGGGGTGGGGCCCCAGCATTTT.

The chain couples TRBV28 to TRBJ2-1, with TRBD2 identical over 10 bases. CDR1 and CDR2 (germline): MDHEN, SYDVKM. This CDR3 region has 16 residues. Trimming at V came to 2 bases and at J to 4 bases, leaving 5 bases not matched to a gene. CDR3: CASSLELAGFYNEQFF. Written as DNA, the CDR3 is TGTGCCAGCAGTTTAGAACTAGCGGGATTTTACAATGAGCAGTTCTTC.

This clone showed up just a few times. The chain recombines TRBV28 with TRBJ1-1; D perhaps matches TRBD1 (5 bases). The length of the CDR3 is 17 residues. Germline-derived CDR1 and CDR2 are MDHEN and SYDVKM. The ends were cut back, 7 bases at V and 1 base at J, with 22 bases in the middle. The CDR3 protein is CASITGGVYIENTEAFF. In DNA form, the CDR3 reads TGTGCCAGCATAACGGGAGGGGTATACATTGAGAACACTGAAGCTTTCTTT.

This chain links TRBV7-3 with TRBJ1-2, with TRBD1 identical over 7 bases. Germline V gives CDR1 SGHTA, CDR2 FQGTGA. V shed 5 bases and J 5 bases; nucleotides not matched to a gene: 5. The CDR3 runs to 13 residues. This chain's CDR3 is CASSPTGRYGYTF. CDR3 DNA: TGTGCCAGCAGCCCGACAGGGAGATATGGCTACACCTTC.

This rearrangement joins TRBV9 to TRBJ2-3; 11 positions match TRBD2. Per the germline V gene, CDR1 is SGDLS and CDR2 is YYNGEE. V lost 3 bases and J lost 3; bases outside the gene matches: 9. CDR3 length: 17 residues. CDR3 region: CASSATAGTSGTDTQYF. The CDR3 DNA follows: TGTGCCAGCAGCGCGACGGCCGGGACTAGCGGTACAGATACGCAGTATTTT.

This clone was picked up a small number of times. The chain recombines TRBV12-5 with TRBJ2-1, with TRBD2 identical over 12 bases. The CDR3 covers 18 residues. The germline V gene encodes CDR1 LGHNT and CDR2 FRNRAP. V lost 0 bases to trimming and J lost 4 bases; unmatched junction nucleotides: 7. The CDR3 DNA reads TGTGCTAGTGGTTTGGTTCTAGCGGGAGGGGCCCCGTACAATGAGCAGTTCTTC. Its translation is CASGLVLAGGAPYNEQFF.

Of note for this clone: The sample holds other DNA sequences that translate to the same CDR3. The CDR3 protein is CASSDPGQGSNQPQHF. In DNA, the CDR3 is TGTGCCAGCAGTGACCCGGGACAGGGTAGCAATCAGCCCCAGCATTTT. This rearrangement joins TRBV6-1 to TRBJ1-5, with 9 bases that match TRBD1. Germline CDR1 reads MNHNS; CDR2 reads SASEGT. This CDR3 has 16 residues. The ends lost 3 bases at V and 0 bases at J; junction bases unmatched: 3.

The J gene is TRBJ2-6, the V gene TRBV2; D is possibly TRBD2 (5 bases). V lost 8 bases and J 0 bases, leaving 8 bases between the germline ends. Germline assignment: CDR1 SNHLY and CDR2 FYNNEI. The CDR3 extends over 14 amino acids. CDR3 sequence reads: CASLGSSGANVLTF. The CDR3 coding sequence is TGTGCCAGCCTGGGGAGCTCTGGGGCCAACGTCCTGACTTTC.

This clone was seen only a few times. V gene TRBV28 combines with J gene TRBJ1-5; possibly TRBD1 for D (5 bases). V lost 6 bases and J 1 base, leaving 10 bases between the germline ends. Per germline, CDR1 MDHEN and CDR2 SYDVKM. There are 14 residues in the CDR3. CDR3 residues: CASRPGGSNQPQHF. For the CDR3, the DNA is TGTGCCAGCAGGCCTGGGGGGAGCAATCAGCCCCAGCATTTT.

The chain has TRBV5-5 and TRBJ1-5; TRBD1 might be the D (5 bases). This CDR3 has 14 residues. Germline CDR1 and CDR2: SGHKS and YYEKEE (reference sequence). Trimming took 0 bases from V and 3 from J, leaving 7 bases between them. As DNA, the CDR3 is TGTGCCAGCAGCTTGGGGGGCGCCAATCAGCCCCAGCATTTT. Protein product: CASSLGGANQPQHF.

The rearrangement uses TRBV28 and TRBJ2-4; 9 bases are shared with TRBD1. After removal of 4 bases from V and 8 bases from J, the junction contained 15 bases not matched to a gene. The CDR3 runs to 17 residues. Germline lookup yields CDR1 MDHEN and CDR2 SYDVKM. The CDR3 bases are TGTGCCAGCAGTTCCCGGACAGGGGAGGGCCTAATGTACATTCAGTACTTC. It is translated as CASSSRTGEGLMYIQYF.

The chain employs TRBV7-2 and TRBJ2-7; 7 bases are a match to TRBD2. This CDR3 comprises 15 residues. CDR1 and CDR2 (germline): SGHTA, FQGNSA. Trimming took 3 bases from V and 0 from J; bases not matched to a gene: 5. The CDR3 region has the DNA TGTGCCAGCAGCTTTCTCCTAGCGGACTCCTACGAGCAGTACTTC. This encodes CASSFLLADSYEQYF.

The CDR3 nucleotides are TGTGCCAGCAGTTACTCCCCGACAGGGGACATTCAGTACTTC. As protein: CASSYSPTGDIQYF. The gene calls are TRBV6-5 and TRBJ2-4, with 8 bases identical to TRBD1. The CDR3 extends over 14 amino acids. The trim removed 0 bases at V and 8 bases at J, leaving 3 bases unmatched. Germline values: CDR1 MNHEY, CDR2 SVGAGI.

The CDR3 sequence: CASSGTGGEAFF. Written as DNA, the CDR3 is TGCGCCAGCAGTGGGACAGGGGGGGAAGCTTTCTTT. The chain links TRBV10-1 to TRBJ1-1; 10 positions agree with TRBD1. The CDR3 totals 12 residues. In germline, CDR1 is WNHNN, CDR2 SYGVQD (reference sequence). The trim removed 4 bases at V and 8 bases at J, leaving 1 base unmatched.

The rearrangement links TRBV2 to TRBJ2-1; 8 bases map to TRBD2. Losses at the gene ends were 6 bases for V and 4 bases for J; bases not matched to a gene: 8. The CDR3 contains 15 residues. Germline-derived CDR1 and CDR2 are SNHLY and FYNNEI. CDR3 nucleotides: TGTGCCAGCAGCGTGAGGACTAGCCTATACAATGAGCAGTTCTTC. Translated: CASSVRTSLYNEQFF.

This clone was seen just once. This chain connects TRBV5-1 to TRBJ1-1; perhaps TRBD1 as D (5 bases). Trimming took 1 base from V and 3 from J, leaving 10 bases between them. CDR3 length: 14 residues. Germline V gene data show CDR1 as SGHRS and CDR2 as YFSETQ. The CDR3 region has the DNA TGCGCCAGCAGCTTGACAGGATCGTACACTGAAGCTTTCTTT. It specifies CASSLTGSYTEAFF.

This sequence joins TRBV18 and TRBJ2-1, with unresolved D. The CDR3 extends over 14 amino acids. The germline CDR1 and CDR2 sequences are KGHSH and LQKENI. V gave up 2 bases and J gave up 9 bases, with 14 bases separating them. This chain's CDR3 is CASSPISSASEQFF. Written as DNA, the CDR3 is TGTGCCAGCTCACCAATTAGCAGCGCGAGTGAGCAGTTCTTC.

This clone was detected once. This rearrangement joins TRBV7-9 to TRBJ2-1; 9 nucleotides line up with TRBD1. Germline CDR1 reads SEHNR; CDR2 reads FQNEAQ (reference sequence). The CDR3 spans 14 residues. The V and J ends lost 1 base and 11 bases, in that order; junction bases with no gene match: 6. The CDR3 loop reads CASSLDGTGKKQFF. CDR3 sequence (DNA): TGTGCCAGCAGCTTAGACGGGACAGGGAAGAAGCAGTTCTTC.

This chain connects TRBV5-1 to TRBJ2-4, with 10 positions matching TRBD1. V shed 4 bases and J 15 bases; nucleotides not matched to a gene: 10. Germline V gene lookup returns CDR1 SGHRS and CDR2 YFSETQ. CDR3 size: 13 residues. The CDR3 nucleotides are TGCGCCAGCAGCCCTACTTCCGGGACAGGGGTGTACTTC. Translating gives CASSPTSGTGVYF.

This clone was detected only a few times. This CDR3 is CASSEQGGIQPQHF. CDR3 in DNA: TGTGCCAGCAGTGAACAGGGGGGAATTCAGCCCCAGCATTTT. The V gene is TRBV6-4, the J gene TRBJ1-5; the match to TRBD1 covers 8 bases. CDR3 length equals 14 residues. The V gene's germline CDR1 is MRHNA and CDR2 SNTAGT. The V segment lost 3 bases and the J segment 6 bases; nucleotides outside the gene matches: 4.